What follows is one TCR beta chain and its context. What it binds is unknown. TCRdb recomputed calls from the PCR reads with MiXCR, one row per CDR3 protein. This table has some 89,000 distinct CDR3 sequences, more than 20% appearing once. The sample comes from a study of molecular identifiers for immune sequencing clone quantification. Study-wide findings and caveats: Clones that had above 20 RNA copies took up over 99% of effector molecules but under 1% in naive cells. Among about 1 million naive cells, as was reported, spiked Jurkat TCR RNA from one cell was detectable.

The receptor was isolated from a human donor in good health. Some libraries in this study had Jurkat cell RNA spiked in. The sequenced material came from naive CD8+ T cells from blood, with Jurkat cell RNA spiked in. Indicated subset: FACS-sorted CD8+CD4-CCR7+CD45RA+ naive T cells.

CDR3 sequence (DNA): TGCAGCGTTGGAGGCAGGGATGGCGCAGATACGCAGTATTTT. It translates to CSVGGRDGADTQYF. The chain links TRBV29-1 to TRBJ2-3; the D gene is possibly TRBD1 (5 bases). CDR3 size: 14 residues. Per the germline V gene, CDR1 is SQVTM and CDR2 is ANQGSEA. V dropped 4 bases and J dropped 4 bases, with 15 bases sitting between them.